A single sample is the source of the 25 T cell receptor beta chains below, sequenced in a study of T cell repertoires in cytomegalovirus infection (dated by TCRdb to the late 2010s). Sequencing used an Illumina HiSeq 1500. Through fastp at Q25 and MiXCR, TCRdb rebuilt clones from the public reads, retaining in-frame beta chains. Merged by CDR3 protein, the rows form single entries marked with the most common genes and DNA. A total of under 850,000 distinct CDR3 sequences appear in this sample, 35% of them only once. The ten largest clones capture under 3% of the sample. Sequencing was performed on PBMCs. The receptors shown here come from a human donor in good health (CMV status not recorded). Some clones in this sample may be carry-over from other donors' samples.

This chain uses TRBV7-6 with TRBJ1-1; no reliable D call. Trimming stripped 5 bases from V and 8 bases from J, with 21 bases between. This CDR3 is built from 15 residues. The germline CDR1 and CDR2 sequences are SGHVS and FNYEAQ. In DNA, the CDR3 is TGTGCCAGCAGCCCCGGGCCAACGCCGACCGTGGAAGCTTTCTTT. Protein: CASSPGPTPTVEAFF.

This rearrangement joins TRBV7-4 to TRBJ1-5; 7 nucleotides agree with TRBD1. V shed 5 bases, J shed 0 bases, and the junction held 7 bases outside the gene matches. The germline CDR1 and CDR2 sequences are SGHVT and SQSDAQ. The CDR3 length is 16 residues. The CDR3 spells CASSATTGDSNQPQHF. In DNA, the CDR3 is TGTGCCAGCAGCGCGACAACAGGGGATAGCAATCAGCCCCAGCATTTT.

The chain has TRBV6-5 and TRBJ2-5; TRBD1 might be the D (6 bases). The ends were cut back, 2 bases at V and 3 bases at J, with 10 bases in the middle. Germline values: CDR1 MNHEY, CDR2 SVGAGI. This CDR3 spans 14 amino acids. This chain's CDR3 is CASSYGRQEETQYF. The CDR3 DNA reads as TGTGCCAGCAGTTACGGGCGACAGGAAGAGACCCAGTACTTC.

This clonotype came up a few times. The V gene is TRBV19, the J gene TRBJ1-6; D is ambiguous. Between the trimmed V and J ends, which lost 3 bases and 7 bases, there was a span of 13 bases. Germline V gene lookup returns CDR1 LNHDA and CDR2 SQIVND (reference sequence). The CDR3 is 15 residues long. The CDR3 DNA reads TGTGCCAGTAGTATCCCGAACCTTGTGAATTCACCCCTCCACTTT. Translation gives CASSIPNLVNSPLHF.

The chain carries TRBV20-1 and TRBJ1-1, with 7 bases fitting TRBD1. Germline CDR1 is DFQATT and CDR2 is SNEGSKA (reference sequence). V shed 5 bases, J shed 1 base, and the junction held 7 bases outside the gene matches. The CDR3 sequence is 14 residues long. The CDR3 DNA follows: TGCAGTGCTGTACCTTGGACAGGGAACACTGAAGCTTTCTTT. Translating gives CSAVPWTGNTEAFF.

V is TRBV29-1 and J is TRBJ1-1; the D is unclear. Trimming took 3 bases from V and 1 from J, leaving 6 bases between them. Germline V CDR1 and CDR2: SQVTM, ANQGSEA. The CDR3 consists of 12 residues. The CDR3 region is CSVEKGNTEAFF. The DNA for the CDR3 is TGCAGCGTTGAGAAGGGGAACACTGAAGCTTTCTTT. Based on the CDR3 plus reference TRBV29-1 and TRBJ1-1, the full variable domain is SAVISQKPSRDICQRGTSLTIQCQVDSQVTMMFWYRQQPGQSLTLIATANQGSEATYESGFVIDKFPISRPNLTFSTLTVSNMSPEDSSIYLCSVEKGNTEAFFGQGTRLTVV.

The chain carries TRBV15 and TRBJ2-5; tentative D call: TRBD1 (6 bases). Trimming stripped 8 bases from V and 3 bases from J, with 19 bases between. Germline V gives CDR1 LNHNV, CDR2 YYDKDF (reference sequence). The CDR3 extends over 15 amino acids. The CDR3 here is CATRGAGERKETQYF. CDR3 nucleotide sequence: TGTGCCACCCGTGGGGCAGGGGAAAGGAAAGAGACCCAGTACTTC.

This clonotype has just a few counts. The chain recombines TRBV5-6 with TRBJ2-5; a weak D match, TRBD2 (5 bases). The CDR3 is made up of 13 amino acids. Trimming shortened V by 3 bases and J by 5 bases, and 11 bases separated the two germline ends. Germline lookup yields CDR1 SGHDT and CDR2 YYEEEE. The CDR3 bases are TGTGCCAGCAGCTCGCTAGCCCCCGAGACCCAGTACTTC. This encodes CASSSLAPETQYF.

The V call is TRBV2, the J call TRBJ2-7; tentative D call: TRBD2 (6 bases). The germline V and J ends were trimmed by 2 bases and 3 bases, with 17 bases remaining between them. The CDR3 contains 16 residues. Per germline, CDR1 SNHLY and CDR2 FYNNEI. CDR3 DNA sequence: TGTGCCAGCAGTGAATCGCGGGGATTTGGGAGCTACGAGCAGTACTTC. It is translated as CASSESRGFGSYEQYF.

This clonotype was recorded a few times. The gene calls are TRBV6-2 or TRBV6-3 and TRBJ1-1; D remains ambiguous. The CDR3 runs to 13 residues. V lost 4 bases to trimming and J lost 1 base, with 7 bases between them. The germline gives CDR1 MNHEY, CDR2 SVGEGT. For the CDR3, the DNA is TGTGCCAGCAGTTGGGGAGAGAACACTGAAGCTTTCTTT. Protein sequence: CASSWGENTEAFF.

V is TRBV4-1 and J is TRBJ2-7; D gene unclear. Germline-derived CDR1 and CDR2 are MGHRA and YSYEKL. The CDR3 spans 13 residues. The germline V and J ends were trimmed by 4 bases and 3 bases, with 10 bases remaining between them. The CDR3, as DNA: TGCGCCAGCAGCCCGGTGACGGGCTACGAGCAGTACTTC. It codes for CASSPVTGYEQYF.

The J gene is TRBJ2-5, the V gene TRBV6-1; TRBD2 aligns across 8 bases. J gave up 5 bases and V 6 bases, and 5 bases lay outside the gene matches. CDR3 length: 13 residues. Germline V gene lookup returns CDR1 MNHNS and CDR2 SASEGT. The CDR3 is CASRMSGGETQYF. CDR3 DNA: TGTGCCAGCAGGATGTCGGGGGGGGAGACCCAGTACTTC.

This clonotype was found a few times. The rearrangement links TRBV9 to TRBJ1-1, with unresolved D. CDR1 SGDLS and CDR2 YYNGEE come from the germline V gene. The CDR3 extends over 16 amino acids. With 1 base removed from V and 3 bases from J, the gap between germline ends came to 16 bases. The CDR3 here is CASSVFGRVADTEAFF. The CDR3 DNA is TGTGCCAGCAGCGTATTCGGTCGGGTGGCGGACACTGAAGCTTTCTTT. The variable domain in full, completed from reference TRBV9 and TRBJ1-1, reads DSGVTQTPKHLITATGQRVTLRCSPRSGDLSVYWYQQSLDQGLQFLIQYYNGEERAKGNILERFSAQQFPDLHSELNLSSLELGDSALYFCASSVFGRVADTEAFFGQGTRLTVV.

The chain is built from TRBV14 and TRBJ2-7, with 8 bases that match TRBD2. The CDR3 has 15 amino acids. With 0 bases clipped from V and 3 bases from J, the junction kept 4 bases outside the gene matches. The germline gives CDR1 SGHDN, CDR2 FVKESK. The CDR3 here is CASSQDLRGGYEQYF. The CDR3, as DNA: TGTGCCAGCAGCCAAGATCTTCGGGGGGGCTACGAGCAGTACTTC. The full variable domain, in which reference TRBV14 and TRBJ2-7 provide the parts outside the CDR3, is EAGVTQFPSHSVIEKGQTVTLRCDPISGHDNLYWYRRVMGKEIKFLLHFVKESKQDESGMPNNRFLAERTGGTYSTLKVQPAELEDSGVYFCASSQDLRGGYEQYFGPGTRLTVT.

V gene TRBV19 combines with J gene TRBJ1-5; 7 nucleotides agree with TRBD1. V lost 10 bases to trimming and J lost 7 bases; unmatched junction nucleotides: 13. The CDR3 is 14 amino acids. Germline V gene data show CDR1 as LNHDA and CDR2 as SQIVND (reference sequence). The CDR3 bases are TGTGCCACCGAAGAACAGGGGTTGGGCCAGCCCCAGCATTTT. This translates into CATEEQGLGQPQHF. Complete variable domain (other parts from reference TRBV19 and TRBJ1-5): DGGITQSPKYLFRKEGQNVTLSCEQNLNHDAMYWYRQDPGQGLRLIYYSQIVNDFQKGDIAEGYSVSREKKESFPLTVTSAQKNPTAFYLCATEEQGLGQPQHFGDGTRLSIL.

Only a few counts were recorded for this clonotype. The V call is TRBV28, the J call TRBJ1-2; D uncertain. V lost 3 bases to trimming and J lost 6 bases, with 11 bases between them. Germline V CDR1 and CDR2: MDHEN, SYDVKM. The CDR3 consists of 13 residues. The CDR3 region is CASSFWRSNGYTF. The DNA for the CDR3 is TGTGCCAGCAGTTTCTGGCGATCCAATGGCTACACCTTC.

The rearrangement joins TRBV5-1 to TRBJ2-5; TRBD2 matches at 11 bases. The V gene's germline CDR1 is SGHRS and CDR2 YFSETQ. Trimming took 0 bases from V and 5 from J; bases not matched to a gene: 9. This CDR3 contains 17 residues. The CDR3 is CASSLVVLAGGRETQYF. DNA of the CDR3: TGCGCCAGCAGCTTGGTCGTGCTAGCGGGAGGTAGGGAGACCCAGTACTTC.

The V call is TRBV11-2, the J call TRBJ2-5; possible D gene TRBD1, 5 bases. This CDR3 is 16 amino acids long. Germline CDR1 SGHAT, CDR2 FQNNGV. The ends were cut back, 1 base at V and 5 bases at J, with 17 bases in the middle. The CDR3 sequence is CASSLAPNMGRETQYF. CDR3 nucleotides: TGTGCCAGCAGCTTAGCCCCGAACATGGGGCGGGAGACCCAGTACTTC.

Ten or more counts support this clonotype. V and J are TRBV6-1 and TRBJ2-1; the D gene is possibly TRBD1 (5 bases). V was shortened by 5 bases and J by 0 bases, with 11 bases between the two germline ends. CDR3 size: 15 residues. CDR1 and CDR2 from the germline V gene are MNHNS and SASEGT. The CDR3 nucleotides read TGTGCCAGCAGTACTGACAGCCGCTCCTACAATGAGCAGTTCTTC. This encodes CASSTDSRSYNEQFF.

This chain connects TRBV12-3 or TRBV12-4 to TRBJ2-7; D possibly uses TRBD1 or TRBD2 (5 bases each). The CDR3 spans 13 residues. V lost 3 bases and J lost 3, with 9 bases in between. CDR3 nucleotides: TGTGCCAGCAGTTTGGGGGATTTCTACGAGCAGTACTTC. Encoded protein: CASSLGDFYEQYF.

Many counts were recorded for this clonotype. V gene TRBV7-9 combines with J gene TRBJ2-5, with a weak D call TRBD2 (5 bases). The V gene lost 5 bases and the J gene lost 11 bases, with 15 bases spanning the gap. This CDR3 comprises 12 residues. Per the germline V gene, CDR1 is SEHNR and CDR2 is FQNEAQ (reference sequence). CDR3 amino acids: CASSPPGVKQYF. CDR3 nucleotide sequence: TGTGCCAGCAGCCCTCCCGGGGTGAAGCAGTACTTC.

This clonotype has only one observation. The V gene is TRBV5-8, the J gene TRBJ1-5; D gene unclear. The CDR3 loop spans 14 amino acids. The germline V gene encodes CDR1 SGHTS and CDR2 YDEGEE. The V and J ends lost 7 bases and 3 bases respectively, with 14 bases between them. The CDR3 spells CASLRGRLNQPQHF. In nucleotides, the CDR3 is TGTGCCAGCCTGCGGGGTAGGCTCAATCAGCCCCAGCATTTT.

There are a few counts of this clonotype. The CDR3 region has the DNA TGTGCCAGCAGTTTGGGCGGGAGTGCGGTCCAAGAGACCCAGTACTTC. Amino acid sequence: CASSLGGSAVQETQYF. V and J are TRBV28 and TRBJ2-5, with 7 bases identical to TRBD2. Looked up from germline, CDR1 is MDHEN and CDR2 is SYDVKM. The V segment lost 3 bases and the J segment 1 base; nucleotides outside the gene matches: 8. This CDR3 contains 16 residues.

The sample holds a few counts of this clonotype. V and J are TRBV7-9 and TRBJ1-6; no clear D. The CDR3 totals 17 residues. Germline V lookup: CDR1 SEHNR, CDR2 FQNEAQ (reference sequence). Trimming pared 4 bases from V and 5 bases from J, leaving 18 bases between. CDR3 region: CASSSSHPDGHNSPLHF. As DNA, the CDR3 is TGTGCCAGCAGCTCTAGCCACCCGGACGGCCATAATTCACCCCTCCACTTT.

Notes on this clonotype: The CDR3 end shows no conserved phenylalanine or tryptophan, and so a read error is likely. The CDR3 sequence: CAWGSGNTEAFC. The CDR3 DNA reads TGTGCCTGGGGTAGCGGGAACACTGAAGCTTTCTGT. The rearrangement links TRBV30 to TRBJ1-1; no firm D call. The germline V gene encodes CDR1 GTSNPN and CDR2 SVGIG (reference sequence). The V and J ends lost 5 bases and 1 base respectively, with 8 bases between them. The CDR3 runs 12 residues.